Listed below are T cell receptor beta chains from one sample, sequenced in a study of blood T cell repertoires in COVID-19. Sequencing was performed with immunoSEQ multiplex PCR; in TCRdb, only in-frame clones are kept and a portion is missing. The sample has some 220,000 clones, roughly 80% seen once; the top ten hold 5% to 8%. What was sequenced was peripheral blood. These receptors came from a woman aged 60-70 years with active or convalescent COVID-19. Each CDR3 is given with its conserved first and last residue. The order of the fields is V gene, clone size, D gene, J gene, CDR3 protein, CDR3 DNA. A D gene is named only where the DNA matches it firmly. Rows give clone size only sometimes, using once, few, many, or a class for an expanded clone.

TRBV5-4	.	TRBD1	TRBJ1-1	CASSRTGGSTEAFF	TGTGCCAGCAGCCGGACAGGGGGCTCCACTGAAGCTTTCTTT
TRBV19	.	.	TRBJ2-2	CASSIHLLDRIAGELFF	TGTGCCAGTAGTATCCACCTCTTAGACAGGATCGCCGGGGAGCTGTTTTTT
TRBV19	.	.	TRBJ2-1	CASSTGFSDNEQFF	TGTGCCAGTAGTACCGGGTTTTCCGACAATGAGCAGTTCTTC
TRBV5-6	.	.	TRBJ2-3	CASSSGGSTDTQYF	TGTGCCAGCAGCTCAGGGGGGAGCACAGATACGCAGTATTTT
TRBV21-1	.	.	TRBJ1-5	CASSKAAGQGDPRGQPQHF	TGTGCCAGCAGCAAAGCGGCCGGGCAGGGGGACCCTAGAGGTCAGCCCCAGCATTTT
TRBV3-1/TRBV3-2	.	.	TRBJ1-2	CASSQEQFNYGYTF	TGTGCCAGCAGCCAAGAACAGTTTAACTATGGCTACACCTTC
TRBV19	.	.	TRBJ2-5	CASSMGRGKETQYF	TGTGCCAGTAGTATGGGCAGGGGAAAAGAGACCCAGTACTTC
TRBV6-2/TRBV6-3	.	TRBD1	TRBJ1-3	CASSIPDRGRWSSGNTIYF	TGTGCCAGCAGTATACCCGACAGGGGGCGTTGGAGCTCTGGAAACACCATATATTTT
TRBV6-4	.	TRBD1	TRBJ2-1	CASSPGTGVNEQFF	TGTGCCAGCAGTCCCGGGACAGGGGTCAATGAGCAGTTCTTC
TRBV6-1	.	.	TRBJ1-2	CASSELGQSYGYTF	TGTGCCAGCAGTGAACTAGGACAATCCTATGGCTACACCTTC
TRBV11-2	.	.	TRBJ2-2	CASSLIWGVGELFF	TGTGCCAGCAGCTTAATTTGGGGCGTCGGGGAGCTGTTTTTT
TRBV3-1/TRBV3-2	.	.	TRBJ2-7	CASSLPGKGGEQYF	TGTGCCAGCAGCCTGCCAGGGAAAGGGGGCGAGCAGTACTTC
TRBV7-2	.	.	TRBJ2-4	CASSLEQVWAIQYF	TGTGCCAGCAGCTTAGAACAGGTTTGGGCCATTCAGTACTTC
TRBV7-9	.	.	TRBJ1-1	CASSRGGNTEAFF	TGTGCCAGCAGCCGCGGGGGGAACACTGAAGCTTTCTTT
TRBV21-1	.	.	TRBJ2-7	CASSKVEGGPYEQYF	TGTGCCAGCAGCAAAGTTGAGGGAGGGCCCTACGAGCAGTACTTC
TRBV2	many	TRBD1	TRBJ1-6	CASSVDRGLSPLHF	TGTGCCAGCAGCGTGGACAGGGGGCTTTCACCCCTCCACTTT
TRBV28	.	TRBD1	TRBJ1-1	CASRPRDRDPGGTEAFF	TGTGCCAGCAGGCCCCGGGACAGGGATCCAGGAGGCACTGAAGCTTTCTTT
TRBV7-2	.	TRBD2	TRBJ2-1	CASSLGGGRPNEQFF	TGTGCCAGCAGCTTAGGCGGGGGGCGCCCCAATGAGCAGTTCTTC
TRBV24-1	.	TRBD1	TRBJ2-7	CATSDPYRGSEQYF	TGTGCCACCAGTGATCCTTACAGGGGAAGCGAGCAGTACTTC
TRBV30	.	.	TRBJ2-3	CAWSRLATDTQYF	TGTGCCTGGAGTAGGCTAGCCACAGATACGCAGTATTTT
TRBV29-1	.	.	TRBJ1-1	CSVNRMNTEAFF	TGCAGCGTTAACAGGATGAACACTGAAGCTTTCTTT
TRBV2	few	.	TRBJ2-1	CASSEVTIYNEQFF	TGTGCCAGCAGTGAAGTTACTATCTACAATGAGCAGTTCTTC
TRBV9	.	TRBD1	TRBJ1-2	CASSEGADYGYTF	TGTGCCAGCAGCGAGGGGGCTGACTATGGCTACACCTTC
TRBV7-8	.	TRBD2	TRBJ2-5	CASSLGLAGDVETQYF	TGTGCCAGCAGCTTAGGACTAGCGGGAGACGTAGAGACCCAGTACTTC
TRBV7-2	.	.	TRBJ2-5	CASSQIRQETQYF	TGTGCCAGCAGCCAGATAAGACAAGAGACCCAGTACTTC
TRBV10-3	.	TRBD2	TRBJ2-3	CAISEGAGGADTQYF	TGTGCCATCAGTGAAGGAGCGGGGGGCGCAGATACGCAGTATTTT
TRBV2	once	.	TRBJ1-3	CASSEGGVSGNTIYF	TGTGCCAGCAGTGAGGGGGGGGTTTCTGGAAACACCATATATTTT
TRBV27	.	TRBD1	TRBJ1-1	CASSFSGTGNTEAFF	TGTGCCAGCAGTTTTTCCGGGACAGGGAACACTGAAGCTTTCTTT
TRBV9	few	.	TRBJ2-5	CASSVRGQETQYF	TGTGCCAGCAGCGTACGGGGCCAAGAGACCCAGTACTTC
TRBV10-1	many	.	TRBJ1-1	CANTDREAFF	TGCGCCAACACGGACAGAGAAGCTTTCTTT
TRBV9	.	.	TRBJ1-3	CASSGNTGNSGNTIYF	TGTGCCAGCAGCGGAAACACGGGAAACTCTGGAAACACCATATATTTT
TRBV5-1	.	.	TRBJ2-3	CASSFGSGDTQYF	TGCGCCAGCAGCTTCGGTAGTGGTGATACGCAGTATTTT
TRBV28	once	.	TRBJ1-2	CASSQGGAFSYGYTF	TGTGCCTCCAGTCAGGGAGGGGCGTTTAGCTATGGCTACACCTTC
TRBV9	.	.	TRBJ1-2	CASSVDSFYGYTF	TGTGCCAGCAGCGTAGACAGCTTCTATGGCTACACCTTC
TRBV5-1	.	TRBD1	TRBJ1-1	CASSILQGMNTEAFF	TGCGCCAGCAGCATCTTACAGGGGATGAACACTGAAGCTTTCTTT
TRBV7-2	few	TRBD1	TRBJ2-1	CASSSTVGSGQGRHNEQFF	TGTGCCAGCAGCTCCACGGTGGGTTCGGGACAGGGGCGGCACAATGAGCAGTTCTTC
TRBV28	.	.	TRBJ2-3	CASKAEWERDTQYF	TGTGCCAGCAAGGCCGAATGGGAGAGAGATACGCAGTATTTT
TRBV4-1	few	TRBD2	TRBJ2-1	CASSQWTSGGDGGNEQFF	TGCGCCAGCAGCCAATGGACTAGCGGGGGGGATGGGGGCAATGAGCAGTTCTTC
TRBV29-1	.	.	TRBJ2-7	CSVTLVPVGLGINYYEQYF	TGCAGCGTGACCTTGGTTCCCGTGGGGCTAGGGATAAATTACTACGAGCAGTACTTC
TRBV7-3	.	TRBD1	TRBJ1-6	CASSLDGRGNSPLHF	TGTGCCAGCAGCTTAGACGGCAGGGGGAATTCACCCCTCCACTTT
TRBV5-1	.	TRBD1	TRBJ2-7	CASSLGTGGFYEQYF	TGCGCCAGCAGCTTGGGGACAGGGGGCTTCTACGAGCAGTACTTC
TRBV7-9	.	TRBD1	TRBJ1-1	CATQGQSHTEAFF	TGTGCCACCCAGGGACAGTCTCACACTGAAGCTTTCTTT
TRBV5-1	.	TRBD2	TRBJ2-2	CASSGLAGANTGELFF	TGCGCCAGCAGCGGACTAGCGGGGGCGAACACCGGGGAGCTGTTTTTT
TRBV9	few	.	TRBJ1-6	CASSVRGGTPLHF	TGTGCCAGCAGCGTCAGGGGCGGAACACCCCTCCACTTT
TRBV5-1	.	TRBD2	TRBJ2-7	CASSLDPSGRSEQYF	TGCGCCAGCAGCTTGGATCCTAGCGGGAGGTCTGAGCAGTACTTC
TRBV5-1	once	.	TRBJ1-3	CASSLDRSNRNTIYF	TGCGCCAGCAGCTTAGACAGAAGCAACAGGAACACCATATATTTT
TRBV5-1	few	.	TRBJ1-6	CASSPGIASSYNSPLHF	TGCGCCAGCAGCCCGGGGATCGCTAGCTCCTATAATTCACCCCTCCACTTT
TRBV5-1	few	TRBD1	TRBJ1-1	CASSSGWGQANTEAFF	TGCGCCAGCAGCTCTGGATGGGGACAGGCGAACACTGAAGCTTTCTTT
TRBV11-2	.	TRBD2	TRBJ2-3	CASSRAGGPTDTQYF	TGTGCCAGCAGCAGAGCGGGGGGGCCAACAGATACGCAGTATTTT
TRBV5-6	.	TRBD1	TRBJ1-4	CASSPRQGPNEKLFF	TGTGCCAGCAGCCCCCGACAGGGTCCTAATGAAAAACTGTTTTTT
TRBV6-2/TRBV6-3	.	.	TRBJ1-1	CASSIPPRGGAEAFF	TGTGCCAGCAGTATCCCCCCGCGAGGAGGCGCTGAAGCTTTCTTT
TRBV5-5	.	.	TRBJ1-1	CASTLSAANTEAFF	TGTGCCAGCACCCTTTCGGCGGCGAACACTGAAGCTTTCTTT
TRBV18	.	.	TRBJ2-2	CASSPLRTSLSTGELFF	TGTGCCAGCTCACCACTACGCACTTCGCTCTCGACCGGGGAGCTGTTTTTT
TRBV7-2	.	TRBD1	TRBJ2-2	CASRTGTGMDTGELFF	TGTGCCAGCAGGACCGGGACAGGGATGGACACCGGGGAGCTGTTTTTT
TRBV5-4	few	TRBD1	TRBJ1-2	CASSPQRQGGPGSYTF	TGTGCCAGCAGCCCCCAACGTCAGGGGGGCCCTGGGAGCTACACCTTC
TRBV5-5	.	.	TRBJ2-3	CASSPPRGSTDTQYF	TGTGCCAGCAGCCCGCCCCGGGGGAGCACAGATACGCAGTATTTT